These T cell receptor beta chains were read from a single sample in a study of post-analysis software for immune sequencing data. TCRdb independently ran MiXCR on the PCR reads; one entry per CDR3 protein. Here the sample spans around 400,000 distinct CDR3 sequences, approximately 37% being singletons. Sample: blood. These receptors originate from a girl under 10 years old with multiple sclerosis. Both conserved end residues are part of each CDR3. The order of the fields is D gene, V gene, clone size, J gene, CDR3 DNA, CDR3 protein. A D gene is named only where the DNA matches it firmly. Clone size is shown for a subset of rows, as once, few, many or a class of expanded clone.

-	TRBV12-3/TRBV12-4	few	TRBJ2-1	TGTGCCAGCAGTTTAGTCAGGGTCAATGAGCAGTTCTTC	CASSLVRVNEQFF
TRBD2	TRBV7-8	-	TRBJ2-3	TGTGCCAGCAGCTTAGTACGCGGGGGGGGTAGCACAGATACGCAGTATTTT	CASSLVRGGGSTDTQYF
-	TRBV5-1	-	TRBJ2-7	TGCGCCAGCAGCTTGGCAGGAAGCTCCTACAATGAGCAGTACTTC	CASSLAGSSYNEQYF
-	TRBV20-1	few	TRBJ1-2	TGCAGTGCTAGAGAATCACTGGGGCCAGTTACTAACTATGGCTACACCTTC	CSARESLGPVTNYGYTF
TRBD2	TRBV7-2	-	TRBJ2-5	TGTGCCAGCAGCTTAGGCGGGAGGGAACAAGAGACCCAGTACTTC	CASSLGGREQETQYF
TRBD2	TRBV20-1	few	TRBJ2-7	TGCAGTGCTCCCTCTCTAGCGGGACCCTACGAGCAGTACTTC	CSAPSLAGPYEQYF
-	TRBV7-3	few	TRBJ1-2	TGTGCCAGCAGCTTAACGTCGACGAGCAACTATGGCTACACCTTC	CASSLTSTSNYGYTF
TRBD1	TRBV20-1	-	TRBJ1-6	TGCAGTGCTACCCGGGACAGGAGAAGCTCCTATAATTCACCCCTCCACTTT	CSATRDRRSSYNSPLHF
TRBD1	TRBV5-1	-	TRBJ2-1	TGCGCCAGCATATCGGGACAGGGAACCTACAATGAGCAGTTCTTC	CASISGQGTYNEQFF
TRBD1	TRBV20-1	-	TRBJ1-2	TGCAGTGCTAGAGATGACAGGGGACCTAACTATGGCTACACCTTC	CSARDDRGPNYGYTF
TRBD1	TRBV28	-	TRBJ1-2	TGTGCCAGCAGTATCGGACAGGGGGCGTATGGCTACACCTTC	CASSIGQGAYGYTF
-	TRBV4-1	-	TRBJ1-1	TGCGCCACCCGGGGGCCGATCAAGAACACTGAAGCTTTCTTT	CATRGPIKNTEAFF
-	TRBV6-5	few	TRBJ1-4	TGTGCCAGCAGTTACGGAGGGTCAGCTAATGAAAAACTGTTTTTT	CASSYGGSANEKLFF
-	TRBV29-1	-	TRBJ2-3	TGCAGCGCTAAGGGAGGCGGCAGTGTGACAGATACGCAGTATTTT	CSAKGGGSVTDTQYF
-	TRBV29-1	few	TRBJ2-5	TGCAGCGTTGAAGGTTACCAAGAGACCCAGTACTTC	CSVEGYQETQYF
-	TRBV6-6	-	TRBJ2-7	TGTGCCAGCAGTTACCGTATCTACGAGCAGTACTTC	CASSYRIYEQYF
-	TRBV7-9	-	TRBJ2-1	TGTGCCAGCAGCTTAGTAACGACCCAAGAGACCCAGTTCTTC	CASSLVTTQETQFF
TRBD2	TRBV7-9	-	TRBJ2-3	TGTGCCAGCAGCTTAGGCCTTACTAGCGGGGGGGCCCGAGATACGCAGTATTTT	CASSLGLTSGGARDTQYF
-	TRBV29-1	-	TRBJ1-1	TGCAGCGTTGACAGGAAAAACACTGAAGCTTTCTTT	CSVDRKNTEAFF
-	TRBV7-9	-	TRBJ2-5	TGTGCCAGCAGCTACAAAGACAGGCAAGAGACCCAGTACTTC	CASSYKDRQETQYF
-	TRBV27	few	TRBJ2-1	TGTGCCAGCAGCTGGACCCAGGGCAATGAGCAGTTCTTC	CASSWTQGNEQFF
-	TRBV7-9	-	TRBJ2-3	TGTGCCAGCAGCTTAGGGACAGCGGTTCCAGATACGCAGTATTTT	CASSLGTAVPDTQYF
TRBD2	TRBV6-1	-	TRBJ2-1	TGTGCCAGCAGAGACGGGACTAGCCAATTTGGGGTATACAATGAGCAGTTCTTC	CASRDGTSQFGVYNEQFF
-	TRBV14	-	TRBJ1-2	TGTGCCAGCAGCCAAGTGTCCCAGGCGGGTGGCTACACCTTC	CASSQVSQAGGYTF
-	TRBV28	-	TRBJ1-2	TGTGCCAGCAGGCCCACAGGGCCCGGCTACACCTTC	CASRPTGPGYTF
-	TRBV28	once	TRBJ1-6	TGTGCCAGCAGTTACAGCCGACAGAGTAATTCACCCCTCCACTTT	CASSYSRQSNSPLHF
-	TRBV29-1	few	TRBJ2-5	TGCAGCGTCCTCCGGGACACCACTTTAGAGACCCAGTACTTC	CSVLRDTTLETQYF
-	TRBV13	-	TRBJ1-5	TGTGCCAGCAGCTTAGCCCCGTCCACCCGGCGGCATAGCAATCAGCCCCAGCATTTT	CASSLAPSTRRHSNQPQHF
TRBD2	TRBV20-1	-	TRBJ2-7	TGCAGTGTTACAAAGTCGGCCCGGAGCGGGGTTAACCCCTACGAGCAGTACTTC	CSVTKSARSGVNPYEQYF
TRBD1	TRBV29-1	few	TRBJ1-5	TGCAGCGTTGCCCTTGGGACAGGGGGACGGCAGCCCCAGCATTTT	CSVALGTGGRQPQHF
TRBD1	TRBV7-2	-	TRBJ2-7	TGTGCCAGCATCCGGGACAGGCAGTCCTACGAGCAGTACTTC	CASIRDRQSYEQYF
TRBD2	TRBV6-1	-	TRBJ2-5	TGTGCCAGCAAAGCGGGGGGGCCGGCGGAGACCCAGTACTTC	CASKAGGPAETQYF
TRBD1	TRBV6-6	-	TRBJ2-7	TGTGCCAGCAGCGACCGGGACAGGGATAACTACGAGCAGTACTTC	CASSDRDRDNYEQYF
-	TRBV12-3/TRBV12-4	few	TRBJ2-5	TGTGCCAGCTCCAACTCGGCATCACAAGAGACCCAGTACTTC	CASSNSASQETQYF
TRBD1	TRBV27	-	TRBJ2-7	TGTGCCAGCAGAGATACTGCAGGGGGCGCAAGTTACGAGCAGTACTTC	CASRDTAGGASYEQYF
TRBD2	TRBV6-6	-	TRBJ2-3	TGTGCCAGCAGTTACCTACCAGCGGGGTATAGCACAGATACGCAGTATTTT	CASSYLPAGYSTDTQYF
-	TRBV5-1	-	TRBJ1-2	TGCGCCAGCAGCTTGTATGGGGCTGCTGGTGGCTACACCTTC	CASSLYGAAGGYTF
-	TRBV20-1	few	TRBJ2-5	TGCAGTGCTATGGGGGACCAGGAAGAGACCCAGTACTTC	CSAMGDQEETQYF
-	TRBV7-8	few	TRBJ2-1	TGTGCCAGCAGCTTAGCGGGGAAGGGGCGGCCCAAGGGATACAATGAGCAGTTCTTC	CASSLAGKGRPKGYNEQFF
-	TRBV9	-	TRBJ2-6	TGTGCCAGCAGCGTTCAGCCCACCTCTGGGGCCAACGTCCTGACTTTC	CASSVQPTSGANVLTF
-	TRBV19	-	TRBJ2-1	TGTGCCAGTAGTGTGGGCATGGGAAATGAGCAGTTCTTC	CASSVGMGNEQFF
TRBD2	TRBV7-9	-	TRBJ2-7	TGTGCCAGCAGCACTAGCGGGAGTAGCAACGAGCAGTACTTC	CASSTSGSSNEQYF
-	TRBV7-2	few	TRBJ2-5	TGTGCCAGCAGCCCGGTAGGGTACCAAGAGACCCAGTACTTC	CASSPVGYQETQYF
TRBD1	TRBV7-2	many	TRBJ2-5	TGTGCCAGCAGCTACGGACAGGCTCAAGAGACCCAGTACTTC	CASSYGQAQETQYF
-	TRBV3-1	-	TRBJ1-2	TGTGCCAGCAGCCAGACGGTAACCTCGGGGGGCTACACCTTC	CASSQTVTSGGYTF
TRBD1	TRBV7-8	once	TRBJ2-1	TGTGCCAGCAGCCCTTTCCCCCAGGGGGTGTATGGCAATGAGCAGTTCTTC	CASSPFPQGVYGNEQFF
TRBD2	TRBV5-1	-	TRBJ2-3	TGCGCCAGCAGCTTATTGACTAGCGGGGTCGCAGATACGCAGTATTTT	CASSLLTSGVADTQYF
TRBD1	TRBV7-9	-	TRBJ2-1	TGTGCCAGCAGCGTATCAGGGGGTAGAGGGTATGAGCAGTTCTTC	CASSVSGGRGYEQFF
TRBD1	TRBV11-2	-	TRBJ2-1	TGTGCCAGCAGCTGGGGACAGACCACCTACAATGAGCAGTTCTTC	CASSWGQTTYNEQFF
-	TRBV5-6	-	TRBJ1-1	TGTGCCAGCAGCTTGGACCCCGGACAGCCGAACACTGAAGCTTTCTTT	CASSLDPGQPNTEAFF
TRBD2	TRBV6-1	-	TRBJ2-7	TGTGCCAGCAGTAGAAGCGGGGGTTACTACGAGCAGTACTTC	CASSRSGGYYEQYF
TRBD1	TRBV7-9	-	TRBJ2-7	TGTGCCAGCAGCTTAGGACAGGGCCACGAGCAGTACTTC	CASSLGQGHEQYF
TRBD1	TRBV19	-	TRBJ2-7	TGTGCCAGTAGTGTCGCTCAGGGGGCGTACTACGAGCAGTACTTC	CASSVAQGAYYEQYF
-	TRBV4-3	-	TRBJ1-1	TGCGCCAGCAGCCAAGGGGGACACTTCACTGAAGCTTTCTTT	CASSQGGHFTEAFF
TRBD2	TRBV5-1	-	TRBJ2-1	TGCGCCAGCAGCTTGATGGCGGGAGCCGACAATGAGCAGTTCTTC	CASSLMAGADNEQFF
TRBD2	TRBV7-2	-	TRBJ2-7	TGTGCCAGCAGCCTCCGCGCCGGCGGGAGCTCCTACGAGCAGTACTTC	CASSLRAGGSSYEQYF
-	TRBV27	-	TRBJ1-5	TGTGCCAGCAGTTTATCGATTACCCGTGTGCGTCAGCCCCAGCATTTT	CASSLSITRVRQPQHF
-	TRBV20-1	-	TRBJ2-7	TGCAGTGCTAGAGTTCGATACTCCGGGACGGTAACCTACGAGCAGTACTTC	CSARVRYSGTVTYEQYF
TRBD1	TRBV9	-	TRBJ2-5	TGTGCCAGCAGCCCCTCACCGGGACAGGAGGCTTCGGGAGAGACCCAGTACTTC	CASSPSPGQEASGETQYF
-	TRBV6-5	-	TRBJ2-7	TGTGCCAGCAGTTTGGGACCTCTCTACGAGCAGTACTTC	CASSLGPLYEQYF